This is a list of T cell receptor beta chains from one sample in a study of long-term antiretroviral therapy in people with HIV. Using immunoSEQ multiplex PCR, the repertoire was profiled, and TCRdb retains in-frame clones only, with some absent. The data hold approximately 47,000 clones, with about 88% observed a single time. The sequencing used unsorted PBMCs, collected 0.8 years after starting antiretroviral therapy. These receptors were obtained from a young woman with HIV. The CDR3 runs from the conserved cysteine through the conserved F or W. The order of the fields is clone size, V gene, D gene, J gene, CDR3 DNA, CDR3 protein. D genes are given only for firm matches. Only some rows state a clone size, as once, few, many or a class for expanded clones.

abundance: -
v_gene: TRBV19
d_gene: TRBD2
j_gene: TRBJ2-7
CDR3nt: TGTGCCAGTAGTATTAGCGGGAGTTCTACCTACGAGCAGTACTTC
CDR3aa: CASSISGSSTYEQYF

abundance: -
v_gene: TRBV27
d_gene: -
j_gene: TRBJ1-5
CDR3nt: TGTGCCAGCAGGGATCCGACTCGCAATCAGCCCCAGCATTTT
CDR3aa: CASRDPTRNQPQHF

abundance: -
v_gene: TRBV4-3
d_gene: -
j_gene: TRBJ1-1
CDR3nt: TGCGCCAGCAGCCAGACCGGACTAGGGGAAAGTAGCGCTTTCTTT
CDR3aa: CASSQTGLGESSAFF

abundance: -
v_gene: TRBV19
d_gene: -
j_gene: TRBJ2-2
CDR3nt: TGTGCCAGTAGTCCTCTAGCGCCAAATTTGAACACCGGGGAGCTGTTTTTT
CDR3aa: CASSPLAPNLNTGELFF

abundance: -
v_gene: TRBV13
d_gene: -
j_gene: TRBJ2-7
CDR3nt: TGTGCCAGCAGCCCACCCACGAGCAGGGGATTAAACGAGCAGTACTTC
CDR3aa: CASSPPTSRGLNEQYF

abundance: -
v_gene: TRBV4-3
d_gene: -
j_gene: TRBJ1-3
CDR3nt: TGCGCCAGCAGCCAAGTTGACTTCCGAGGAAACACCATATATTTT
CDR3aa: CASSQVDFRGNTIYF

abundance: -
v_gene: TRBV9
d_gene: TRBD1
j_gene: TRBJ2-2
CDR3nt: TGTGCCAGCAGCTGGTCCGGGACAGGGAACACCGGGGAGCTGTTTTTT
CDR3aa: CASSWSGTGNTGELFF

abundance: -
v_gene: TRBV5-1
d_gene: TRBD2
j_gene: TRBJ2-1
CDR3nt: TGCGCCAGCAGCTTGACTAGCGGGATGGGGGATGAGCAGTTCTTC
CDR3aa: CASSLTSGMGDEQFF

abundance: -
v_gene: TRBV21-1
d_gene: -
j_gene: TRBJ1-5
CDR3nt: TGTGCCAGCAGCTGTTGCAATCAGCCCCAGCATTTT
CDR3aa: CASSCCNQPQHF

abundance: -
v_gene: TRBV11-2
d_gene: -
j_gene: TRBJ2-1
CDR3nt: TGTGCCAGCAGCTTAGTTCGGGACACCTACAATGAGCAGTTCTTC
CDR3aa: CASSLVRDTYNEQFF

abundance: -
v_gene: TRBV7-8
d_gene: -
j_gene: TRBJ1-4
CDR3nt: TGTGCCAGCAGCCGCCGGGCCTCAACTAATGAAAAACTGTTTTTT
CDR3aa: CASSRRASTNEKLFF

abundance: -
v_gene: TRBV15
d_gene: -
j_gene: TRBJ1-2
CDR3nt: TGTGCCACCAGCAGAGATCTAGGCTATGGCTACACCTTC
CDR3aa: CATSRDLGYGYTF

abundance: -
v_gene: TRBV4-3
d_gene: -
j_gene: TRBJ1-1
CDR3nt: TGCGCCAGCAGCCAAGATTCAAGGACAGTGAACACTGAAGCTTTCTTT
CDR3aa: CASSQDSRTVNTEAFF

abundance: -
v_gene: TRBV4-3
d_gene: -
j_gene: TRBJ2-3
CDR3nt: TGCGCCAGCAGCCAAGTCGTAGGCAGGGAAAGAGATACGCAGTATTTT
CDR3aa: CASSQVVGRERDTQYF

abundance: -
v_gene: TRBV7-9
d_gene: TRBD1
j_gene: TRBJ2-7
CDR3nt: TGTGCCAGCAGCCTCCCCGGGAGGAGGACAGGGGGTTCGAACGAGCAGTACTTC
CDR3aa: CASSLPGRRTGGSNEQYF

abundance: -
v_gene: TRBV28
d_gene: -
j_gene: TRBJ2-7
CDR3nt: TGTGCCACAAACACGGGGATATCGAGCTCCTACGAGCAGTACTTC
CDR3aa: CATNTGISSSYEQYF

abundance: -
v_gene: TRBV11-3
d_gene: -
j_gene: TRBJ2-7
CDR3nt: TGTGCCAGCAGCTACAACCGGGGCTACGAGCAGTACTTC
CDR3aa: CASSYNRGYEQYF

abundance: -
v_gene: TRBV9
d_gene: -
j_gene: TRBJ2-7
CDR3nt: TGTGCCAGCAGCGTGGAGGGGGCTTCCTACGAGCAGTACTTC
CDR3aa: CASSVEGASYEQYF

abundance: -
v_gene: TRBV18
d_gene: TRBD1
j_gene: TRBJ1-2
CDR3nt: TGTGCCAGCTCACCACCGGGGAGGGGGCCGGAAGGCTACACCTTC
CDR3aa: CASSPPGRGPEGYTF

abundance: -
v_gene: TRBV19
d_gene: TRBD1
j_gene: TRBJ1-1
CDR3nt: TGTGCCAGTAGTCCAGGGGGCCTGCTGTCAGCTTTCTTT
CDR3aa: CASSPGGLLSAFF

abundance: once
v_gene: TRBV7-2
d_gene: -
j_gene: TRBJ1-3
CDR3nt: TGTGCCAGCAGCTTAGCGGGGGGGGCTGGAAACACCATATATTTT
CDR3aa: CASSLAGGAGNTIYF

abundance: few
v_gene: TRBV6-1
d_gene: TRBD2
j_gene: TRBJ2-2
CDR3nt: TGTGCCAGCAGCGGGACTAGCGGGGCCGGGGAGCTGTTTTTT
CDR3aa: CASSGTSGAGELFF